These 25 T cell receptor beta chains were sequenced from one sample in a study of T cells in Graves' hyperthyroidism and ophthalmopathy. Using RNA transcripts as the source, TCR beta CDR3 regions were amplified. When the TCR CDR3 underwent first-round RT-PCR, the HTBI primer set was used. TCRdb reprocessed the multiplex PCR reads with MiXCR, giving one entry per CDR3 protein. Of around 300,000 distinct CDR3 sequences in the sample, roughly an eighth are singletons; the top ten hold 34%. Sequenced sample: blood. Every receptor here comes from a middle-aged woman with Graves' ophthalmopathy.

This clonotype was counted ten times or more. CDR3 DNA sequence: TGTGCCAGCAAGGCCGGGGGGATGGGTTACAATGAGCAGTTCTTC. Protein: CASKAGGMGYNEQFF. This chain links TRBV2 with TRBJ2-1; 7 nucleotides agree with TRBD2. Germline CDR1 and CDR2: SNHLY and FYNNEI. The CDR3 contains 15 residues. Trimming took 7 bases from V and 4 from J; bases not matched to a gene: 10.

This clonotype was detected many times. The chain combines TRBV27 with TRBJ2-1; 8 nucleotides match TRBD2. The CDR3 runs 16 residues. Unmatched junction bases numbered 11, after V lost 6 bases and J lost 4 bases. The V gene's germline CDR1 is MNHEY and CDR2 SMNVEV (reference sequence). DNA for the CDR3: TGTGCCAGCAGACCTTCCAGCGGGGGCCTATACAATGAGCAGTTCTTC. Protein product: CASRPSSGGLYNEQFF.

At least ten counts were recorded for this clonotype. The chain carries TRBV12-3 or TRBV12-4 and TRBJ1-5; 8 bases line up with TRBD1. J gave up 7 bases and V 5 bases, and 4 bases lay outside the gene matches. The CDR3 has 13 amino acids. The CDR3 nucleotides are TGTGCCAGCAGTGGACAGGGAATCCAGCCCCAGCATTTT. Residues: CASSGQGIQPQHF.

This clonotype was counted between two and nine times. This chain links TRBV4-1 with TRBJ2-5; D is perhaps TRBD2 (6 bases). Germline V gene data show CDR1 as MGHRA and CDR2 as YSYEKL. The CDR3 runs to 18 residues. Trimming shortened V by 0 bases and J by 4 bases, and 21 bases separated the two germline ends. CDR3 protein: CASSQEGQGGLIRETQYF. CDR3 nucleotide sequence: TGCGCCAGCAGCCAAGAGGGGCAGGGAGGTCTAATAAGAGAGACCCAGTACTTC.

V gene TRBV29-1 combines with J gene TRBJ2-1, with D tentatively TRBD2 (7 bases). Trimming shortened V by 7 bases and J by 4 bases, and 17 bases separated the two germline ends. In germline, CDR1 is SQVTM, CDR2 ANQGSEA. The CDR3 consists of 14 residues. The CDR3 bases are TGCAGCGCTGGGGGGGCGAATATTTACAATGAGCAGTTCTTC. Amino acid sequence: CSAGGANIYNEQFF.

At least ten counts were recorded for this clonotype. The DNA of the CDR3 is TGTGCCAGCAGTCCACTTTCGGGGGGGGGAAACATTCAGTACTTC. Its translation is CASSPLSGGGNIQYF. The chain has TRBV27 and TRBJ2-4, with 8 bases lining up with TRBD2. This CDR3 has 15 amino acids. Germline assignment: CDR1 MNHEY and CDR2 SMNVEV (reference sequence). Germline trimming cut 5 bases from V and 6 bases from J; bases unmatched to any gene: 9.

There are many counts of this clonotype. The chain has TRBV28 and TRBJ2-7; TRBD2 might be the D (7 bases). CDR3 size: 15 residues. Germline CDR1 MDHEN, CDR2 SYDVKM. V shed 5 bases and J shed 2 bases, with 16 bases lying between them. CDR3 in amino acids: CASSHPRGGPYEQYF. Here the CDR3 DNA reads TGTGCCAGCAGTCACCCCCGCGGGGGCCCCTACGAGCAGTACTTC. Using reference TRBV28 and TRBJ2-7 for the parts outside the CDR3, the full variable domain is DVKVTQSSRYLVKRTGEKVFLECVQDMDHENMFWYRQDPGLGLRLIYFSYDVKMKEKGDIPEGYSVSREKKERFSLILESASTNQTSMYLCASSHPRGGPYEQYFGPGTRLTVT.

This clonotype was found many times. This chain links TRBV20-1 with TRBJ2-3; D is possibly TRBD1 (6 bases). CDR3 length: 13 amino acids. Per the germline V gene, CDR1 is DFQATT and CDR2 is SNEGSKA (reference sequence). V was trimmed by 5 bases and J by 0 bases, leaving 9 bases between them. CDR3 in DNA: TGCAGTGCTCTTGACAGGAGCACAGATACGCAGTATTTT. Translation gives CSALDRSTDTQYF.

The V call is TRBV10-2, the J call TRBJ2-7; 7 bases match TRBD1. The CDR3 spans 12 residues. CDR1 and CDR2 from the germline V gene are WSHSY and SAAADI. After removal of 10 bases from V and 5 bases from J, the junction contained 8 bases not matched to a gene. As DNA, the CDR3 is TGCGCCACCCTTAGGACAGGAAACGAGCAGTACTTC. Its translation is CATLRTGNEQYF.

The sample holds many counts of this clonotype. The chain links TRBV20-1 to TRBJ1-1; D is perhaps TRBD1 (6 bases). CDR1 and CDR2 from the germline V gene are DFQATT and SNEGSKA (reference sequence). The CDR3 loop spans 18 amino acids. V lost 1 base, J lost 3 bases, and 24 bases lay in between. The CDR3 spells CSARVVGWWDTQDTEAFF. The CDR3, as DNA: TGCAGTGCTAGAGTAGTAGGGTGGTGGGACACCCAGGACACTGAAGCTTTCTTT.

This clonotype was observed a handful of times. The CDR3 DNA sequence: TGTGCCAGCAGCCAACATCCCTACGATACGCAGTATTTT. This codes for CASSQHPYDTQYF. The rearrangement uses TRBV14 and TRBJ2-3; D is ambiguous. Germline V lookup: CDR1 SGHDN, CDR2 FVKESK. V lost 2 bases and J lost 6, with 9 bases in between. The CDR3 totals 13 residues.

There are many counts of this clonotype. This chain links TRBV24-1 with TRBJ2-1, with 12 bases matching TRBD2. Germline loops: CDR1 KGHDR, CDR2 SFDVKD. The CDR3 runs to 18 residues. The V gene end was trimmed by 4 bases and the J gene end by 1 base; junction bases not matched to a gene: 7. Written as DNA, the CDR3 is TGTGCCACCAGTGACCCCACTAGCGGGAGGCAATCCTACAATGAGCAGTTCTTC. Translation gives CATSDPTSGRQSYNEQFF.

The count of this clonotype is one. The chain recombines TRBV12-3 or TRBV12-4 with TRBJ2-1, with TRBD2 identical over 15 bases. The length of the CDR3 is 18 residues. J was trimmed by 1 base and V by 7 bases; bases with no gene match: 8. The CDR3 DNA reads TGTGCCAGCACTTCGGGACTAGCGGGAGGCCGGTCCTACAATGAGCAGTTCTTC. It translates to CASTSGLAGGRSYNEQFF.

The V and J genes are TRBV5-4 and TRBJ2-5, with TRBD2 identical over 8 bases. CDR1 SGHNT and CDR2 YYREEE come from the germline V gene (reference sequence). The junction had 6 bases not matched to a gene; V was cut back by 4 bases and J by 4 bases. The CDR3 has 14 residues. The CDR3 region has the DNA TGTGCCAGCAGCACTCGGGGGGGCCGAGAGACCCAGTACTTC. Its translation is CASSTRGGRETQYF.

There are many counts of this clonotype. V is TRBV20-1 and J is TRBJ2-1; 7 bases fit TRBD2. Germline V gene sequence: CDR1 DFQATT, CDR2 SNEGSKA (reference sequence). V lost 1 base, J lost 7 bases, and 7 bases stayed unmatched. CDR3 length: 14 residues. The CDR3 is CSARGELALNEQFF. CDR3 DNA: TGCAGTGCTAGAGGGGAACTAGCGCTGAATGAGCAGTTCTTC.

This clonotype was counted ten times or more. The chain joins TRBV11-2 to TRBJ1-1; D gene ambiguous. The germline V gene has CDR1 SGHAT and CDR2 FQNNGV. V gave up 3 bases and J gave up 9 bases, with 14 bases separating them. CDR3 length: 13 residues. The CDR3: CASSFLGPEQAFF. The CDR3 nucleotides read TGTGCCAGCAGCTTTCTGGGTCCGGAGCAAGCTTTCTTT.

The rearrangement uses TRBV10-3 and TRBJ1-6, with TRBD1 matching 7 bases. The germline V gene has CDR1 ENHRY and CDR2 SYGVKD. The CDR3 contains 12 residues. Trimming took 11 bases from V and 14 from J; bases not matched to a gene: 12. DNA of the CDR3: TGTGCCGTCGGACAGGTTGGGGACACCCTCCACTTT. This sequence encodes CAVGQVGDTLHF.

This clonotype was counted ten times or more. The chain links TRBV6-1 to TRBJ2-7, with 10 nucleotides matching TRBD2. The CDR3 spans 15 residues. CDR1 and CDR2 (germline): MNHNS, SASEGT. V lost 5 bases to trimming and J lost 2 bases; unmatched junction nucleotides: 6. CDR3 nucleotide sequence: TGTGCCAGCAGTCGAAGCGGGAGGGGGACCTACGAGCAGTACTTC. Amino acid sequence: CASSRSGRGTYEQYF.

The sample holds a few counts of this clonotype. CDR3 coding DNA: TGCGCCAGCAGCCAAGGCAGGTTGGGCTATGGCTACACCTTC. This codes for CASSQGRLGYGYTF. This chain connects TRBV4-1 to TRBJ1-2; D not certain. Germline V gives CDR1 MGHRA, CDR2 YSYEKL. CDR3 length: 14 residues. V was pared by 1 base and J by 4 bases, with 10 bases between.

The chain employs TRBV13 and TRBJ2-1, with a tentative D call TRBD2 (7 bases). The germline gives CDR1 PRHDT, CDR2 FYEKMQ (reference sequence). The germline V and J ends were trimmed by 4 bases and 10 bases, with 11 bases remaining between them. The CDR3 length is 12 residues. CDR3 protein: CASSWGGGEQFF. DNA for the CDR3: TGTGCCAGCAGCTGGGGAGGGGGGGAGCAGTTCTTC.

The chain has TRBV20-1 and TRBJ2-1; 7 bases map to TRBD2. Germline values: CDR1 DFQATT, CDR2 SNEGSKA (reference sequence). The CDR3 loop spans 14 amino acids. V shed 1 base, J shed 5 bases, and the junction held 5 bases outside the gene matches. The CDR3: CSARGASGHNEQFF. The DNA for the CDR3 is TGCAGTGCTAGAGGGGCTAGCGGCCACAATGAGCAGTTCTTC.

There are many counts of this clonotype. The V gene is TRBV29-1, the J gene TRBJ2-5; 7 positions match TRBD1. The CDR3 has 14 residues. J gave up 5 bases and V 5 bases, and 11 bases lay outside the gene matches. Germline values: CDR1 SQVTM, CDR2 ANQGSEA. The CDR3 DNA reads as TGCAGCGTTTACCAGACAGGGTTGGGCGAGACCCAGTACTTC. Protein: CSVYQTGLGETQYF.

This clonotype was observed many times. The V and J genes are TRBV20-1 and TRBJ2-2; the match to TRBD1 covers 11 bases. In germline, CDR1 is DFQATT, CDR2 SNEGSKA (reference sequence). The trim removed 6 bases at V and 3 bases at J, leaving 6 bases unmatched. The CDR3 runs to 15 residues. CDR3 bases: TGCAGTGCCCGGACAGGGGGCAGGTACACCGGGGAGCTGTTTTTT. As protein: CSARTGGRYTGELFF.

This clonotype has ten or more counts. The J gene is TRBJ2-7, the V gene TRBV3-1; D not resolved. This CDR3 has 13 residues. The germline CDR1 and CDR2 sequences are LGHDT and YNNKEL (reference sequence). The V end lost 0 bases, the J end lost 5 bases, and 8 bases lay between the germline ends. The CDR3 DNA reads as TGTGCCAGCAGCCAAGATAGACGGGACGAGCAGTACTTC. Protein: CASSQDRRDEQYF.

This clonotype was observed many times. The chain couples TRBV7-8 to TRBJ1-5; perhaps TRBD1 as D (6 bases). V was pared by 5 bases and J by 4 bases, with 12 bases between. Germline lookup yields CDR1 SGHVS and CDR2 FQNEAQ. This CDR3 has 14 amino acids. The CDR3 DNA is TGTGCCAGCAGCACCCGAACAGGGAATCAGCCCCAGCATTTT. This codes for CASSTRTGNQPQHF.